The TCR beta chain described here comes from a study of cytomegalovirus exposure and HLA in healthy donors. Study results and caveats: Sequencing likely generated an artifact that appeared as a cluster of highly shared sequence variants. In a later analysis, parvovirus B19, influenza, CMV and Epstein-Barr virus appeared linked to several top co-occurrence clusters.

60 Vbeta and 13 Jbeta primers were used in PCR. Sequencing used immunoSEQ multiplex PCR; TCRdb keeps in-frame clones, though not all of them. In the table there are nearly 200,000 clones, around 73% of which are singletons. This CDR3 has 15 residues. CDR1 and CDR2 from the germline V gene are SGHTA and FQGNSA. Trimming took off 0 bases at V and 6 bases at J, with 12 bases between the two ends. Remarks on this clone: What it binds is unknown.

The clonotype originates from a woman younger than 45 in good health and CMV-seropositive. The sample comprised PBMCs. The genes are TRBV7-2 and TRBJ1-5; D gene uncertain. In DNA, the CDR3 is TGTGCCAGCAGCTTAGCGATGGCGGGGAGTCAGCCCCAGCATTTT. Protein: CASSLAMAGSQPQHF.